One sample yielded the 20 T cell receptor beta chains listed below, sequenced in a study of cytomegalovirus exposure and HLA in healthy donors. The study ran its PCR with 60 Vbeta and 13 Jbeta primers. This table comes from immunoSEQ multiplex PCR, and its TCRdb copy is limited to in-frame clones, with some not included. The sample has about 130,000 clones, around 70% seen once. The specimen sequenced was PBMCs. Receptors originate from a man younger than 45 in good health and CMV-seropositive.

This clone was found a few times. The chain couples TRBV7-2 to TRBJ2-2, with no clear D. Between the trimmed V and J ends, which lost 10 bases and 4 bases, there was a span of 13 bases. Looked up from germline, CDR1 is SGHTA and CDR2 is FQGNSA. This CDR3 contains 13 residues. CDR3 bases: TGTGCCACCGCCGGAGCCCGCACCGGGGAGCTGTTTTTT. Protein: CATAGARTGELFF.

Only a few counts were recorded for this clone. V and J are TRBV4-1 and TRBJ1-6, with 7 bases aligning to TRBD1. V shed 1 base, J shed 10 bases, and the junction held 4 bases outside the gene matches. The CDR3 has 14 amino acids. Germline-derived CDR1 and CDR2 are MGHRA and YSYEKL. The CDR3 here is CASSQAGGGSPLHF. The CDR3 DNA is TGCGCCAGCAGCCAAGCAGGGGGTGGGTCACCCCTCCACTTT.

Here the CDR3 reads CASSLTTAGGTDTQYF. The CDR3, as DNA: TGTGCCAGCAGCTTAACGACTGCGGGAGGGACAGATACGCAGTATTTT. This chain links TRBV7-3 with TRBJ2-3; 9 nucleotides agree with TRBD2. V lost 0 bases and J lost 3; bases outside the gene matches: 4. There are 16 residues in the CDR3. Germline V lookup: CDR1 SGHTA, CDR2 FQGTGA. The full variable domain, with the rest looked up from reference TRBV7-3 and TRBJ2-3, is GAGVSQTPSNKVTEKGKYVELRCDPISGHTALYWYRQSLGQGPEFLIYFQGTGAADDSGLPNDRFFAVRPEGSVSTLKIQRTERGDSAVYLCASSLTTAGGTDTQYFGPGTRLTVL.

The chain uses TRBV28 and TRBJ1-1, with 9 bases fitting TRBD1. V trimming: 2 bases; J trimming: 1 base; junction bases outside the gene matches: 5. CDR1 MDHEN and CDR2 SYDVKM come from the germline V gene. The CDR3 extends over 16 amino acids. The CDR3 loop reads CASSLPPGQGNTEAFF. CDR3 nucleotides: TGTGCCAGCAGTTTACCTCCGGGACAGGGGAACACTGAAGCTTTCTTT.

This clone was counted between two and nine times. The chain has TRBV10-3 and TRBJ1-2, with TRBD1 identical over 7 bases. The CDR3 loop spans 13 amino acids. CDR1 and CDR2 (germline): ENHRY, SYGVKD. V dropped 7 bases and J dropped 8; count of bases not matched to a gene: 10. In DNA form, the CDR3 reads TGTGCCATCACCCCAGGGGGTGGGCCCGGCTACACCTTC. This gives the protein CAITPGGGPGYTF.

This CDR3 is CASIKTSGGSYEQYF. Written as DNA, the CDR3 is TGTGCCAGCATCAAGACTAGCGGGGGCTCCTACGAGCAGTACTTC. This rearrangement joins TRBV6-5 to TRBJ2-7, with 12 bases aligning to TRBD2. The CDR3 sequence is 15 residues long. Per germline, CDR1 MNHEY and CDR2 SVGAGI. Trimming at V came to 7 bases and at J to 0 bases, leaving 4 bases not matched to a gene.

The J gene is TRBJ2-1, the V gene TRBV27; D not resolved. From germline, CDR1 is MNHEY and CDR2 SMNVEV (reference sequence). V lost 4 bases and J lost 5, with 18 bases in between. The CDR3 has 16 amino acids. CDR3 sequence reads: CASSSLFRSTHNEQFF. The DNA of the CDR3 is TGTGCCAGCAGTTCATTGTTTCGGTCCACTCACAATGAGCAGTTCTTC.

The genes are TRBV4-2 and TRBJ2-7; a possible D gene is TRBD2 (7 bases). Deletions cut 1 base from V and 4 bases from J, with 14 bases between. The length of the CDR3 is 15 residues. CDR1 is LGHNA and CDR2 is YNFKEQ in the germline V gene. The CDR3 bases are TGTGCCAGCAGCCAAGCTCCGGGGGGCAATTACGAGCAGTACTTC. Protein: CASSQAPGGNYEQYF.

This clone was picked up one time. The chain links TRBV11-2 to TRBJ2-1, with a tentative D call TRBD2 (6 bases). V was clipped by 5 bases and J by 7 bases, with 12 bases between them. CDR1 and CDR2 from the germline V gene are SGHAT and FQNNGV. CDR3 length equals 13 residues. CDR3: CASSPGTLNEQFF. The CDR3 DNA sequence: TGTGCCAGCAGCCCCGGGACTCTGAATGAGCAGTTCTTC.

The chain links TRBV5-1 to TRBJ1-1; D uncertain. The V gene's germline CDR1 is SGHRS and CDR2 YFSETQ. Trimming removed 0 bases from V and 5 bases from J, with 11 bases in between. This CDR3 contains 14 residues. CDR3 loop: CASSLDTGWTEAFF. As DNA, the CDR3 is TGCGCCAGCAGCTTGGACACGGGGTGGACTGAAGCTTTCTTT.

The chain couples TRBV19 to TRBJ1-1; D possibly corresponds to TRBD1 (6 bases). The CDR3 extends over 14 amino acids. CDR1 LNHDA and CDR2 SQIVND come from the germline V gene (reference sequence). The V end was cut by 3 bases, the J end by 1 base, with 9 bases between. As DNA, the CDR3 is TGTGCCAGTAGTATGGGGACACCGAACACTGAAGCTTTCTTT. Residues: CASSMGTPNTEAFF.

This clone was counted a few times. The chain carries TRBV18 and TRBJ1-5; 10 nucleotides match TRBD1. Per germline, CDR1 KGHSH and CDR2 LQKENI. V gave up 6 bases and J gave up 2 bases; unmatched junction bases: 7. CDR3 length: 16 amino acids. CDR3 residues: CASSFTGTGGNQPQHF. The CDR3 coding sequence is TGTGCCAGCTCTTTTACCGGGACAGGGGGCAATCAGCCCCAGCATTTT.

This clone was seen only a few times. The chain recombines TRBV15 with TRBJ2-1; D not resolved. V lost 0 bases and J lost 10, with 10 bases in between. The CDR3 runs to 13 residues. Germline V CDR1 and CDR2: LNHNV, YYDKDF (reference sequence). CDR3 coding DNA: TGTGCCACCAGCAGAGATCACCGAGCGGAGCAGTTCTTC. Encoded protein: CATSRDHRAEQFF.

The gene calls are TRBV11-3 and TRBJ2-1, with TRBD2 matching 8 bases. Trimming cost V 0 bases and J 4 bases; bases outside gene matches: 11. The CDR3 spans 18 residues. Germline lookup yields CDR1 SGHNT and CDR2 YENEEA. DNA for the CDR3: TGTGCCAGCAGCTTAGATCATGGGGGGACTAGTCGGTACAATGAGCAGTTCTTC. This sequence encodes CASSLDHGGTSRYNEQFF.

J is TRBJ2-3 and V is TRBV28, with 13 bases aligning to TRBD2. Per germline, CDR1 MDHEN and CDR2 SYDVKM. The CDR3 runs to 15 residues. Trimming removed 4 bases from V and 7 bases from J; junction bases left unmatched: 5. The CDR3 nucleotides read TGTGCCAGCAGTTCCCTGACTAGCGGGAGGAATACGCAGTATTTT. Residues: CASSSLTSGRNTQYF.

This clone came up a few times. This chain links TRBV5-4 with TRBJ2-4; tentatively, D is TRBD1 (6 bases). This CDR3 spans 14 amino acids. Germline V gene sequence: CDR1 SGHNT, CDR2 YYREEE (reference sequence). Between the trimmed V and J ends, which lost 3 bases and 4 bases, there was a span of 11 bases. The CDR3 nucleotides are TGTGCCAGCAGCTACCAGGACAGTAAAAACATTCAGTACTTC. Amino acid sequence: CASSYQDSKNIQYF.

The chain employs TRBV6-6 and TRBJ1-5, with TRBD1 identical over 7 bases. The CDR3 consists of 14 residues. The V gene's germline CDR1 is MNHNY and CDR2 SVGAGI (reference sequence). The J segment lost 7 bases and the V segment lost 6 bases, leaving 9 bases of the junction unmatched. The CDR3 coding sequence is TGTGCCAGCAGGTCAGGGGGAATAGGACAGCCCCAGCATTTT. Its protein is CASRSGGIGQPQHF.

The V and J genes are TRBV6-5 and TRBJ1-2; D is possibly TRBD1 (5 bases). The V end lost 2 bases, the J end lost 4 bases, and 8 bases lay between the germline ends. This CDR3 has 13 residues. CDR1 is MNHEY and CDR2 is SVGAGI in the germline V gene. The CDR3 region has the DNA TGTGCCAGCAGTTACGGGGCAGGCTATGGCTACACCTTC. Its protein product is CASSYGAGYGYTF.

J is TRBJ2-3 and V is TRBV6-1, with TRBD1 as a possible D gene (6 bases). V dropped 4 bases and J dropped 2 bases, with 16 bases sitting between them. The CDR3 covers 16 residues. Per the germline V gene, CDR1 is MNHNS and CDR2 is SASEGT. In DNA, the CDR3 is TGTGCCAGCAGTGCAACTCGAGGGGGATTCACAGATACGCAGTATTTT. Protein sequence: CASSATRGGFTDTQYF.

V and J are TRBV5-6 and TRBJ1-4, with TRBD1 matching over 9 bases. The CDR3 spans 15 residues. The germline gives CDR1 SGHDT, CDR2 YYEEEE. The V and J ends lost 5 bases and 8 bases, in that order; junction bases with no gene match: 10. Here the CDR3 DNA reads TGTGCCAGCAGTGTTTCGGGACAGGGAGACGAAAAACTGTTTTTT. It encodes CASSVSGQGDEKLFF. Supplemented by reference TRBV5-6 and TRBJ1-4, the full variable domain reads DAGVTQSPTHLIKTRGQQVTLRCSPKSGHDTVSWYQQALGQGPQFIFQYYEEEERQRGNFPDRFSGHQFPNYSSELNVNALLLGDSALYLCASSVSGQGDEKLFFGSGTQLSVL.